These 19 T cell receptor beta chains were all obtained from the same sample, sequenced in a study of radiation and T cells in renal cell carcinoma. The time point here: blood 4 weeks post-SBRT, at nephrectomy. Treatment meaning: 15 Gy SBRT to primary tumor, nephrectomy 4 weeks later. The assay was immunoSEQ multiplex PCR, and TCRdb's table has in-frame clones only and misses some. The data show 97,000 or so clones, 65% to 90% seen once. The input for sequencing was blood, taken from a patient whose treatment included radiotherapy and nephrectomy. The receptors derive from a man aged 60 to 69 with renal cell carcinoma.

The rearrangement joins TRBV7-2 to TRBJ1-4; D may be TRBD1 (6 bases). V was shortened by 5 bases and J by 8 bases, with 15 bases between the two germline ends. This CDR3 is 14 amino acids long. The V gene's germline CDR1 is SGHTA and CDR2 FQGNSA. CDR3 protein: CASSPDRFGEKLFF. The CDR3 bases are TGTGCCAGCAGCCCCGACAGGTTCGGGGAAAAACTGTTTTTT. Full variable domain (missing parts from reference TRBV7-2 and TRBJ1-4): GAGVSQSPSNKVTEKGKDVELRCDPISGHTALYWYRQSLGQGLEFLIYFQGNSAPDKSGLPSDRFSAERTGGSVSTLTIQRTQQEDSAVYLCASSPDRFGEKLFFGSGTQLSVL.

This chain uses TRBV19 with TRBJ1-2; D is uncertain. Trimming stripped 7 bases from V and 7 bases from J, with 7 bases between. CDR1 is LNHDA and CDR2 is SQIVND in the germline V gene (reference sequence). The CDR3 runs 10 residues. DNA of the CDR3: TGTGCCAGTAAAAAGACTGGCTACACCTTC. Protein product: CASKKTGYTF.

The chain combines TRBV10-2 with TRBJ1-4, with D hard to call. V shed 3 bases and J shed 0 bases, with 14 bases lying between them. Germline assignment: CDR1 WSHSY and CDR2 SAAADI. The CDR3 consists of 17 residues. CDR3 loop: CASSDSGKGATNEKLFF. DNA for the CDR3: TGCGCCAGCAGTGATTCAGGAAAGGGCGCAACTAATGAAAAACTGTTTTTT.

V and J are TRBV27 and TRBJ1-4; possible D gene TRBD1, 6 bases. Per germline, CDR1 MNHEY and CDR2 SMNVEV (reference sequence). The CDR3 is 16 residues long. The V gene lost 0 bases and the J gene lost 7 bases, with 15 bases spanning the gap. The CDR3 is CASSLSRGEGVEKLFF. CDR3 nucleotides: TGTGCCAGCAGTTTATCAAGGGGGGAAGGGGTTGAAAAACTGTTTTTT.

V usage is TRBV28 and J usage is TRBJ2-7; 9 bases are shared with TRBD1. From germline, CDR1 is MDHEN and CDR2 SYDVKM. The CDR3 spans 15 residues. V dropped 4 bases and J dropped 4; count of bases not matched to a gene: 8. CDR3 sequence: CASSYRDRERYEQYF. CDR3 DNA: TGTGCCAGCAGTTACCGGGACAGGGAAAGATACGAGCAGTACTTC.

The J gene is TRBJ1-6, the V gene TRBV5-1; D remains ambiguous. Germline CDR1 reads SGHRS; CDR2 reads YFSETQ. CDR3 size: 14 residues. V was shortened by 4 bases and J by 5 bases, with 10 bases between the two germline ends. CDR3 DNA: TGCGCCAGCAGCAACGGGGAAGATAATTCACCCCTCCACTTT. Translating it yields CASSNGEDNSPLHF.

DNA for the CDR3: TGTGCCAGCAGCGCCGGGCGGGACAGCTTCTTCGGGTATGGCTACACCTTC. Its translation: CASSAGRDSFFGYGYTF. The rearrangement links TRBV9 to TRBJ1-2; 7 nucleotides align to TRBD1. Per the germline V gene, CDR1 is SGDLS and CDR2 is YYNGEE. There are 17 residues in the CDR3. The V gene end was trimmed by 3 bases and the J gene end by 5 bases; junction bases not matched to a gene: 16. The complete variable domain, with remaining parts taken from reference TRBV9 and TRBJ1-2, reads DSGVTQTPKHLITATGQRVTLRCSPRSGDLSVYWYQQSLDQGLQFLIQYYNGEERAKGNILERFSAQQFPDLHSELNLSSLELGDSALYFCASSAGRDSFFGYGYTFGSGTRLTVV.

The V gene is TRBV5-6, the J gene TRBJ1-1, with D perhaps matching TRBD1 (6 bases). Germline CDR1 is SGHDT and CDR2 is YYEEEE. With 2 bases removed from V and 5 bases from J, the gap between germline ends came to 22 bases. The CDR3 is 17 amino acids. The CDR3 DNA follows: TGTGCCAGCAGCTTCCGCTTGACAGGTGTGGGGAATACTGAAGCTTTCTTT. This sequence encodes CASSFRLTGVGNTEAFF.

The chain combines TRBV19 with TRBJ1-2, with D possibly TRBD1 on 6 matching bases. The germline V gene encodes CDR1 LNHDA and CDR2 SQIVND (reference sequence). V shed 5 bases and J shed 6 bases, with 13 bases lying between them. The CDR3 runs 13 residues. This CDR3 is CASSEQGFDGYTF. The CDR3 bases are TGTGCCAGTAGTGAACAGGGATTTGATGGCTACACCTTC.

The rearrangement joins TRBV6-6 to TRBJ1-4; possibly TRBD1 for D (5 bases). Germline CDR1 and CDR2: MNHNY and SVGAGI (reference sequence). The CDR3 is 16 amino acids. Trimming cost V 8 bases and J 4 bases, with 20 bases left between them. The CDR3 DNA reads TGTGCCAGCCGCCGTCGTAGTACAGGCCTTAATGAAAAACTGTTTTTT. This encodes CASRRRSTGLNEKLFF.

In nucleotides, the CDR3 is TGTGCCACCCGGGGAGGCGGGCAGCCCCAGCATTTT. Its protein is CATRGGGQPQHF. The chain links TRBV15 to TRBJ1-5; D gene uncertain. The length of the CDR3 is 12 residues. Trimming removed 8 bases from V and 7 bases from J, with 12 bases in between. Germline lookup yields CDR1 LNHNV and CDR2 YYDKDF (reference sequence).

The V gene is TRBV6-1, the J gene TRBJ1-6; D is possibly TRBD1 (6 bases). Germline CDR1 and CDR2: MNHNS and SASEGT. This CDR3 has 15 residues. The V end lost 1 base, the J end lost 5 bases, and 9 bases lay between the germline ends. The CDR3: CASSEGQVNNSPLHF. CDR3 in DNA: TGTGCCAGCAGTGAAGGACAGGTTAATAATTCACCCCTCCACTTT.

This chain uses TRBV30 with TRBJ1-1; D remains ambiguous. V was clipped by 1 base and J by 5 bases, with 11 bases between them. Germline CDR1 reads GTSNPN; CDR2 reads SVGIG (reference sequence). This CDR3 comprises 13 residues. The CDR3: CAWSAHSGTEAFF. As DNA, the CDR3 is TGTGCCTGGAGTGCCCATAGTGGGACTGAAGCTTTCTTT.

The CDR3 bases are TGTGCCAGCAGTTACGGGAGGGACGGATCGCATCAGCCCCAGCATTTT. This encodes CASSYGRDGSHQPQHF. V is TRBV6-6 and J is TRBJ1-5, with D tentatively TRBD1 (5 bases). The V end lost 2 bases, the J end lost 5 bases, and 16 bases lay between the germline ends. This CDR3 spans 16 amino acids. CDR1 and CDR2 from the germline V gene are MNHNY and SVGAGI (reference sequence).

V is TRBV7-8 and J is TRBJ2-2, with 7 bases fitting TRBD2. This CDR3 is built from 16 residues. The J segment lost 0 bases and the V segment lost 3 bases, leaving 4 bases of the junction unmatched. CDR1 is SGHVS, CDR2 FQNEAQ, per germline. The CDR3 DNA is TGTGCCAGCAGCTTTCCAGGACTAGCGAACACCGGGGAGCTGTTTTTT. Encoded protein: CASSFPGLANTGELFF. Based on the CDR3 plus reference TRBV7-8 and TRBJ2-2, the full variable domain is GAGVSQSPRYKVAKRGQDVALRCDPISGHVSLFWYQQALGQGPEFLTYFQNEAQLDKSGLPSDRFFAERPEGSVSTLKIQRTQQEDSAVYLCASSFPGLANTGELFFGEGSRLTVL.

This rearrangement joins TRBV18 to TRBJ2-7, with D perhaps TRBD1 (5 bases). This CDR3 has 12 residues. V was pared by 4 bases and J by 4 bases, with 8 bases between. The germline CDR1 and CDR2 sequences are KGHSH and LQKENI. The CDR3 here is CASSQGNYEQYF. CDR3 coding DNA: TGTGCCAGCTCACAGGGGAATTACGAGCAGTACTTC. Looking up the rest from reference TRBV18 and TRBJ2-7 gives the full variable domain: NAGVMQNPRHLVRRRGQEARLRCSPMKGHSHVYWYRQLPEEGLKFMVYLQKENIIDESGMPKERFSAEFPKEGPSILRIQQVVRGDSAAYFCASSQGNYEQYFGPGTRLTVT.

About this clone: Germline is not matched at one junction end, which may reflect a read error. The sample holds other DNA sequences that translate to the same CDR3. This chain links TRBV13 with TRBJ2-7; D gene uncertain. The CDR3 is 13 amino acids. Germline CDR1 reads PRHDT; CDR2 reads FYEKMQ (reference sequence). CDR3 protein: CASSSKPSYEQYF. The CDR3 DNA reads TGTGCCAGTAGCTCAAAACCCTCCTACGAGCAGTACTTC.

The CDR3 sequence is CASSIARLAGELFF. DNA for the CDR3: TGTGCCAGTAGTATAGCCCGTTTGGCGGGAGAGCTGTTTTTT. The genes are TRBV19 and TRBJ2-2; tentatively, D is TRBD2 (6 bases). The CDR3 spans 14 residues. The V gene lost 1 base and the J gene lost 11 bases, with 14 bases spanning the gap. Germline V lookup: CDR1 LNHDA, CDR2 SQIVND (reference sequence).

The V call is TRBV23-1, the J call TRBJ2-1; weak D call: TRBD2 (6 bases). TRBV23-1 is placed among ORFs of uncertain function. The length of the CDR3 is 15 residues. V was trimmed by 2 bases and J by 4 bases, leaving 12 bases between them. The CDR3, as DNA: TGCGCCAGCAGTCAAACAGCGGGTCTATACAATGAGCAGTTCTTC. Its translation: CASSQTAGLYNEQFF.